A selection of T cell receptor beta chains follows, all from one sample in a study of T cell responses to AZD1222 COVID-19 vaccine. Here immunoSEQ multiplex PCR was the method, and the copy in TCRdb shows in-frame clones only, minus some. Seen here are 95,000 to 150,000 clones, roughly 90% observed once, and the top ten hold roughly 1.4%. Source: peripheral blood, taken on day 0 of AZD1222 vaccination. The receptors here all came from an adult in good health. The conserved cysteine and the conserved F or W are not part of the CDR3 here. A D gene is named only where the DNA matches it firmly.

V gene,J gene,D gene,CDR3 protein
TRBV7-9,TRBJ2-2,.,ASSTLGDTGELF
TRBV7-9,TRBJ2-7,.,ASSLAGGYEQY
TRBV7-2,TRBJ1-2,.,ASSLGGRDYGYT
TRBV12-3/TRBV12-4,TRBJ2-3,.,ASSSASTDTQY
TRBV10-1,TRBJ2-3,.,ASSGASPGDTQY
TRBV7-9,TRBJ2-5,TRBD1,ASSKNRDRQETQY
TRBV10-3,TRBJ2-7,.,AISALSRTYEQY
TRBV11-2,TRBJ2-2,TRBD1,ASSFKRKAFLTGGWTGELF
TRBV7-9,TRBJ1-2,.,ASGGPREHYGYT
TRBV27,TRBJ2-1,.,ASLVRDEQF
TRBV10-2,TRBJ2-6,TRBD2,ASSEGSGNSGANVLT
TRBV3-1/TRBV3-2,TRBJ2-1,TRBD1,ASSFRAGGPQANEQF
TRBV3-1/TRBV3-2,TRBJ2-2,.,ASSRQDTGELF
TRBV6-1,TRBJ2-7,TRBD2,ASSELAGESYEQY
TRBV29-1,TRBJ2-7,TRBD2,SVVVGRDYYEQY
TRBV5-1,TRBJ2-3,TRBD1,ASSSGQATDTQY
TRBV6-4,TRBJ2-3,TRBD2,ASSGDAGTRGSDTQY
TRBV28,TRBJ1-2,TRBD1,ASSFPGTDLKGYT
TRBV28,TRBJ1-2,.,ASSFIGYGYT
TRBV20-1,TRBJ2-7,.,SATQGGEQY
TRBV25-1,TRBJ1-2,.,ASSYREDYGYT
TRBV5-4,TRBJ2-6,.,ASSWGYREKPNVLT
TRBV6-5,TRBJ1-6,TRBD1,ASSYGTDNSPLH
TRBV15,TRBJ1-3,TRBD1,ATSSRQGSGNTIY
TRBV6-5,TRBJ1-2,TRBD1,ASSYGQGGGYT
TRBV9,TRBJ1-2,.,ASSTQAANYGYT
TRBV7-9,TRBJ1-3,TRBD1,ASSLGTGTGNTIY
TRBV6-5,TRBJ1-5,.,ASRAREYSNQPQH
TRBV20-1,TRBJ2-7,.,SARQGIEQY
TRBV6-5,TRBJ2-5,.,ASSRLVRARETQY
TRBV25-1,TRBJ2-5,TRBD1,ASQARGIRGETQY
TRBV2,TRBJ1-6,TRBD1,ASMRGTGGSPLH
TRBV11-2,TRBJ2-1,.,ASSPIGEQF
TRBV11-3,TRBJ2-7,TRBD2,ASSFSGSSYEQY
TRBV6-2/TRBV6-3,TRBJ2-1,TRBD2,ASSYSLAGGYNEQF
TRBV27,TRBJ2-1,TRBD2,ASSLSTRGLGSYNEQF
TRBV6-4,TRBJ1-1,.,ASSGWENTEAF
TRBV6-2/TRBV6-3,TRBJ2-7,.,ASSTPYEQY
TRBV19,TRBJ2-2,.,ASSIRGAEAGAGELF
TRBV7-6,TRBJ2-3,.,ASSHNSGYSDTQY
TRBV9,TRBJ1-4,.,ASSIGELSNEKLF
TRBV7-8,TRBJ2-7,.,ASSPLGGGISYEQY
TRBV18,TRBJ2-5,.,ASSPPTGLVGETQY
TRBV19,TRBJ2-7,TRBD1,ASSLRQGLGYEQY
TRBV30,TRBJ1-1,TRBD1,AWADRGFGTEAF
TRBV7-8,TRBJ1-3,.,ASSFWIGNTIY
TRBV6-5,TRBJ1-1,TRBD1,ASARTGNTEAF
TRBV7-9,TRBJ2-6,.,ASSPPRRGSGANVLT
TRBV7-2,TRBJ2-7,.,ASSLEQQIYEQY